A selection of T cell receptor beta chains follows, all from one sample in a study of cytotoxic CD8 clonotypes in ibrutinib-treated CLL. TCRdb keeps only in-frame clones here, not all; method: immunoSEQ multiplex PCR. The sample yields roughly 45,000 clones, 60% to 70% seen once. Sequenced here: PBMCs, sampled after 24 months of ibrutinib treatment. These receptors were collected from a human donor with chronic lymphocytic leukemia. CDR3s include the opening cysteine and the closing phenylalanine or tryptophan. The order of the fields is V gene, J gene, clone size, CDR3 protein. Size values are once, few and many counts, or a class for expanded clones, and some rows have none.

V gene: TRBV6-5
J gene: TRBJ1-4
clone size: NA
CDR3 protein: CASGRAGEKLFF

V gene: TRBV6-1
J gene: TRBJ1-2
clone size: NA
CDR3 protein: CASSEDARSYGYTF

V gene: TRBV10-3
J gene: TRBJ2-7
clone size: once
CDR3 protein: CAIGNRERGYEQYF

V gene: TRBV7-8
J gene: TRBJ2-3
clone size: NA
CDR3 protein: CASSLGRRGGTDTQYF

V gene: TRBV2
J gene: TRBJ2-2
clone size: many
CDR3 protein: CASNAAGANTGELFF

V gene: TRBV5-6
J gene: TRBJ1-1
clone size: once
CDR3 protein: CASSEGRRDTEAFF

V gene: TRBV19
J gene: TRBJ1-6
clone size: NA
CDR3 protein: CASSIWDSPLHF

V gene: TRBV6-1
J gene: TRBJ1-5
clone size: NA
CDR3 protein: CASSVSVSSNQPQHF

V gene: TRBV21-1
J gene: TRBJ1-1
clone size: NA
CDR3 protein: CASSKAVAGYHNEAFF

V gene: TRBV4-1
J gene: TRBJ2-2
clone size: NA
CDR3 protein: CASSQVAGELFF

V gene: TRBV6-1
J gene: TRBJ2-7
clone size: NA
CDR3 protein: CASSESRGIPYEQYF

V gene: TRBV5-1
J gene: TRBJ1-3
clone size: NA
CDR3 protein: CASSLGFGSSLSGNTIYF

V gene: TRBV6-1
J gene: TRBJ2-5
clone size: NA
CDR3 protein: CASSDLGRGETQYF

V gene: TRBV5-1
J gene: TRBJ1-3
clone size: NA
CDR3 protein: CASSLAFSGNTIYF

V gene: TRBV4-2
J gene: TRBJ2-1
clone size: NA
CDR3 protein: CASSPLGLAGFF

V gene: TRBV19
J gene: TRBJ2-6
clone size: NA
CDR3 protein: CASSIGAGGAGANVLTF

V gene: TRBV19
J gene: TRBJ2-2
clone size: NA
CDR3 protein: CASSMRIRELFF

V gene: TRBV28
J gene: TRBJ2-6
clone size: NA
CDR3 protein: CATHQRVSLANVLTF

V gene: TRBV7-2
J gene: TRBJ2-7
clone size: NA
CDR3 protein: CASSLALGAGRGSYEQYF

V gene: TRBV2
J gene: TRBJ1-4
clone size: NA
CDR3 protein: CASSVGTPGEKLFF

V gene: TRBV18
J gene: TRBJ2-7
clone size: NA
CDR3 protein: CASSPSIRTGRLRSSYEQYF

V gene: TRBV29-1
J gene: TRBJ2-5
clone size: NA
CDR3 protein: CSVGEETQYF

V gene: TRBV5-1
J gene: TRBJ2-3
clone size: NA
CDR3 protein: CASSPNRGHTDTQYF

V gene: TRBV19
J gene: TRBJ2-7
clone size: few
CDR3 protein: CASSMEGWVYEQYF

V gene: TRBV5-1
J gene: TRBJ2-2
clone size: NA
CDR3 protein: CASSPFAGSNTGELFF

V gene: TRBV4-2
J gene: TRBJ1-6
clone size: NA
CDR3 protein: CASQMEGKGSYNSPLHF

V gene: TRBV6-6
J gene: TRBJ1-5
clone size: NA
CDR3 protein: CASIRAVSNQPQHF

V gene: TRBV5-6
J gene: TRBJ1-5
clone size: NA
CDR3 protein: CASSPRMGGGQPQHF

V gene: TRBV5-6
J gene: TRBJ1-1
clone size: NA
CDR3 protein: CASSHGQASSSAFF

V gene: TRBV4-2
J gene: TRBJ2-3
clone size: NA
CDR3 protein: CASSPSTSGPRDTDTQYF

V gene: TRBV2
J gene: TRBJ2-2
clone size: NA
CDR3 protein: CASSEVGGNTGELFF

V gene: TRBV7-8
J gene: TRBJ2-7
clone size: NA
CDR3 protein: CASSIGLVYEQYF

V gene: TRBV6-6
J gene: TRBJ2-7
clone size: NA
CDR3 protein: CASKDRGSNEQYF

V gene: TRBV5-1
J gene: TRBJ1-4
clone size: NA
CDR3 protein: CASSLGGGVVIEKLFF

V gene: TRBV27
J gene: TRBJ2-1
clone size: NA
CDR3 protein: CASSPGLGAGYEQFF

V gene: TRBV7-9
J gene: TRBJ2-3
clone size: few
CDR3 protein: CASSQLGPTDTQYF

V gene: TRBV6-5
J gene: TRBJ1-1
clone size: NA
CDR3 protein: CASGILQGSAEAFF

V gene: TRBV5-1
J gene: TRBJ2-3
clone size: NA
CDR3 protein: CASSAYTDTQYF

V gene: TRBV18
J gene: TRBJ2-7
clone size: NA
CDR3 protein: CASSNRDNYEQYF

V gene: TRBV18
J gene: TRBJ2-3
clone size: NA
CDR3 protein: CASSPPGLAGARDTQYF

V gene: TRBV13
J gene: TRBJ2-1
clone size: few
CDR3 protein: CASSLEARYNEQFF

V gene: TRBV29-1
J gene: TRBJ2-5
clone size: NA
CDR3 protein: CMASPLGETQYF

V gene: TRBV6-6
J gene: TRBJ1-2
clone size: NA
CDR3 protein: CASSRGQIYGYTF

V gene: TRBV9
J gene: TRBJ1-2
clone size: once
CDR3 protein: CASSSRRADSRGFGYTF

V gene: TRBV7-6
J gene: TRBJ1-2
clone size: NA
CDR3 protein: CASSFGDGYTF

V gene: TRBV7-9
J gene: TRBJ2-7
clone size: NA
CDR3 protein: CASSLVGKDRYFEQYF

V gene: TRBV5-1
J gene: TRBJ2-2
clone size: NA
CDR3 protein: CASSLSVGNTGELFF

V gene: TRBV11-2
J gene: TRBJ2-7
clone size: NA
CDR3 protein: CASSRTGSSYEQYF

V gene: TRBV5-1
J gene: TRBJ2-1
clone size: NA
CDR3 protein: CASSSTPKLGNEQFF